The 24 T cell receptor beta chains presented below share a single source sample, sequenced in a study of CD8+CD57+ T cells in acquired aplastic anemia. Profiling of TCR beta VDJ combinations and CDR3 sequences used genomic DNA as template. TCRdb re-derived calls from the reads in MiXCR, one entry per CDR3 protein. There are roughly 63,000 distinct CDR3 sequences in the sample; approximately 54% occur only once, and roughly 8% lies in the top ten. Sequencing was carried out using sorted CD4+, CD8+, or CD8+CD57+ T cells (not recorded which) from PBMCs. These receptors were obtained from a human donor in good health, serving as a control.

The CDR3 bases are TGCAGCGGCCAGGGGGAAGGTGCTTATGGCTACACCTTC. Amino acids: CSGQGEGAYGYTF. The V call is TRBV29-1, the J call TRBJ1-2; 7 bases align to TRBD1. V lost 7 bases, J lost 5 bases, and 10 bases stayed unmatched. The length of the CDR3 is 13 residues. Germline V gives CDR1 SQVTM, CDR2 ANQGSEA. The full variable domain, rest sourced from reference TRBV29-1 and TRBJ1-2, is SAVISQKPSRDICQRGTSLTIQCQVDSQVTMMFWYRQQPGQSLTLIATANQGSEATYESGFVIDKFPISRPNLTFSTLTVSNMSPEDSSIYLCSGQGEGAYGYTFGSGTRLTVV.

The CDR3 DNA reads TGTGCCAGCAGAGCTGAATCGGACCCTTCACCCCTCCACTTT. Amino acids: CASRAESDPSPLHF. This chain joins TRBV2 and TRBJ1-6; D not certain. This CDR3 region has 14 residues. Germline CDR1 is SNHLY and CDR2 is FYNNEI. V was cut by 6 bases and J by 9 bases, with 15 bases left in between.

CDR3 region: CATRGEGTAVYGYTF. The CDR3 DNA follows: TGTGCCACCAGGGGCGAGGGGACCGCCGTTTATGGCTACACCTTC. The chain employs TRBV24-1 and TRBJ1-2, with D possibly matching TRBD1 (5 bases). Per germline, CDR1 KGHDR and CDR2 SFDVKD. Trimming stripped 7 bases from V and 5 bases from J, with 19 bases between. CDR3 size: 15 residues.

CDR3 region: CASSEWLGRQYF. The CDR3 DNA follows: TGCGCCAGCAGTGAGTGGTTGGGTAGGCAGTACTTC. The chain recombines TRBV10-1 with TRBJ2-7, with D unclear. The V gene lost 1 base and the J gene lost 9 bases, with 10 bases spanning the gap. The CDR3 totals 12 residues. CDR1 and CDR2 (germline): WNHNN, SYGVQD (reference sequence).

This clonotype was counted ten times or more. The chain recombines TRBV5-5 with TRBJ1-2; D ambiguous. Per the germline V gene, CDR1 is SGHKS and CDR2 is YYEKEE (reference sequence). CDR3 length: 16 amino acids. V gave up 0 bases and J gave up 7 bases, with 19 bases separating them. The CDR3 sequence is CASSLEASPLLGGYTF. Written as DNA, the CDR3 is TGTGCCAGCAGCTTGGAGGCGTCACCGCTTCTTGGTGGCTACACCTTC.

V gene TRBV15 combines with J gene TRBJ2-7, with 11 positions matching TRBD1. The V gene end was trimmed by 0 bases and the J gene end by 2 bases; junction bases not matched to a gene: 3. This CDR3 has 16 amino acids. Per germline, CDR1 LNHNV and CDR2 YYDKDF (reference sequence). The CDR3 sequence is CATSRDRDRGTYEQYF. The CDR3, as DNA: TGTGCCACCAGCAGAGACCGGGACAGGGGGACCTACGAGCAGTACTTC.

The chain uses TRBV7-9 and TRBJ2-7; D is unresolved. The CDR3 has 12 residues. With 6 bases removed from V and 7 bases from J, the gap between germline ends came to 13 bases. Germline values: CDR1 SEHNR, CDR2 FQNEAQ (reference sequence). The CDR3: CASSLTRTEQYF. DNA of the CDR3: TGTGCCAGCAGTTTAACCCGGACGGAGCAGTACTTC.

This sequence joins TRBV24-1 and TRBJ2-1; D possibly corresponds to TRBD1 (5 bases). The CDR3 covers 16 residues. Looked up from germline, CDR1 is KGHDR and CDR2 is SFDVKD. V lost 5 bases to trimming and J lost 0 bases, with 13 bases between them. DNA of the CDR3: TGTGCCACCAGTGCTTCAGGGTTAAGCTCCTACAATGAGCAGTTCTTC. Its translation: CATSASGLSSYNEQFF.

This clonotype was seen many times. This chain joins TRBV5-1 and TRBJ1-1; D is unresolved. V was cut by 4 bases and J by 5 bases, with 18 bases left in between. The CDR3 runs 15 residues. CDR1 and CDR2 from the germline V gene are SGHRS and YFSETQ. The CDR3 sequence: CASSRAVGIGTEAFF. CDR3 nucleotides: TGCGCCAGCAGCCGAGCAGTGGGGATCGGAACTGAAGCTTTCTTT.

This clonotype was observed once. This sequence joins TRBV29-1 and TRBJ2-7, with D perhaps given as TRBD1 or TRBD2 (5 bases each). Germline V CDR1 and CDR2: SQVTM, ANQGSEA. The CDR3 extends over 12 amino acids. V lost 8 bases and J lost 6, with 17 bases in between. CDR3: CSIGWGEGEQYF. CDR3 nucleotide sequence: TGCAGCATTGGATGGGGCGAGGGCGAGCAGTACTTC.

The V and J genes are TRBV19 and TRBJ2-3, with D tentatively TRBD1 (6 bases). The V end lost 1 base, the J end lost 8 bases, and 13 bases lay between the germline ends. The germline gives CDR1 LNHDA, CDR2 SQIVND (reference sequence). The CDR3 totals 14 residues. The CDR3 is CASSIALGAVTQYF. In DNA, the CDR3 is TGTGCCAGTAGTATAGCCCTGGGGGCCGTTACGCAGTATTTT.

The chain joins TRBV9 to TRBJ1-2, with TRBD1 as a possible D gene (6 bases). Germline V gene data show CDR1 as SGDLS and CDR2 as YYNGEE. The CDR3 is 14 residues long. Trimming pared 3 bases from V and 2 bases from J, leaving 11 bases between. The CDR3 DNA sequence: TGTGCCAGCAGCGCTCCAGGGGAGAACTATGGCTACACCTTC. The encoded protein is CASSAPGENYGYTF.

This clonotype was picked up a small number of times. A single base separates this from a much larger clone, so it may be a read error. This rearrangement joins TRBV29-1 to TRBJ2-1; maybe TRBD2 (5 bases). The CDR3 is 13 residues long. The germline CDR1 and CDR2 sequences are SQVTM and ANQGSEA. DNA of the CDR3: TGCAGCGTGGAAGGGAGCTCCAACAATGAGCAGTTCTTC. Translating it yields CSVEGSSNNEQFF.

This clonotype turned up a few times. V usage is TRBV10-3 and J usage is TRBJ2-7, with D uncertain. Germline CDR1 is ENHRY and CDR2 is SYGVKD. CDR3 length: 14 amino acids. Trimming took off 3 bases at V and 2 bases at J, with 11 bases between the two ends. In DNA form, the CDR3 reads TGTGCCATCAGTGATTTTGACTTCGCCTACGAGCAGTACTTC. As protein: CAISDFDFAYEQYF.

The genes are TRBV5-1 and TRBJ1-6, with 7 bases aligning to TRBD1. V trimming: 3 bases; J trimming: 10 bases; junction bases outside the gene matches: 7. Germline CDR1 reads SGHRS; CDR2 reads YFSETQ. The CDR3 is 14 amino acids. CDR3: CASSSDRATSPLHF. CDR3 nucleotide sequence: TGCGCCAGCAGCTCCGACAGGGCTACATCACCCCTCCACTTT.

This clonotype was detected only a few times. This chain's CDR3 is CASSFYWVTEAFF. As DNA, the CDR3 is TGTGCCAGCAGTTTCTATTGGGTTACTGAAGCTTTCTTT. The chain links TRBV28 to TRBJ1-1; no clear D gene. Germline CDR1 MDHEN, CDR2 SYDVKM. V lost 3 bases and J lost 5, with 10 bases in between. The length of the CDR3 is 13 residues.

This clonotype was recorded at least ten times. The chain combines TRBV5-6 with TRBJ1-5; TRBD1 is a possible D gene (6 bases). The CDR3 runs to 10 residues. From germline, CDR1 is SGHDT and CDR2 YYEEEE. Trimming shortened V by 8 bases and J by 11 bases, and 11 bases separated the two germline ends. The CDR3 here is CAREQGSQHF. CDR3 DNA sequence: TGTGCCAGGGAACAGGGTTCCCAGCATTTT.

V usage is TRBV29-1 and J usage is TRBJ1-2; D uncertain. Trimming shortened V by 4 bases and J by 7 bases, and 13 bases separated the two germline ends. The CDR3 length is 12 residues. Germline values: CDR1 SQVTM, CDR2 ANQGSEA. CDR3 protein: CSVVAGPGGYTF. As DNA, the CDR3 is TGCAGCGTTGTCGCAGGCCCAGGTGGCTACACCTTC.

At least ten counts were recorded for this clonotype. The V call is TRBV7-8, the J call TRBJ2-7, with D possibly being TRBD2 (6 bases). This CDR3 comprises 15 residues. Trimming took 4 bases from V and 4 from J, leaving 17 bases between them. The germline V gene has CDR1 SGHVS and CDR2 FQNEAQ. This CDR3 is CASSYPPGVGYEQYF. For the CDR3, the DNA is TGTGCCAGCAGCTATCCCCCGGGAGTGGGATACGAGCAGTACTTC.

The chain employs TRBV7-2 and TRBJ1-3; maybe TRBD1 (6 bases). The CDR3 spans 13 residues. V was trimmed by 6 bases and J by 4 bases, leaving 10 bases between them. From germline, CDR1 is SGHTA and CDR2 FQGNSA. The chain's CDR3 is CASRGTGGNTIYF. The CDR3 DNA reads TGTGCCAGCAGGGGTACAGGGGGAAACACCATATATTTT.

The CDR3 DNA sequence: TGTGCCAGCAGCTTAATGACCCTACAGCCCTATGGCTACACCTTC. It encodes CASSLMTLQPYGYTF. The rearrangement links TRBV7-9 to TRBJ1-2; D gene uncertain. V was cut by 2 bases and J by 4 bases, with 14 bases left in between. The germline V gene encodes CDR1 SEHNR and CDR2 FQNEAQ (reference sequence). This CDR3 contains 15 residues. Complete variable domain (other parts from reference TRBV7-9 and TRBJ1-2): DTGVSQNPRHKITKRGQNVTFRCDPISEHNRLYWYRQTLGQGPEFLTYFQNEAQLEKSRLLSDRFSAERPKGSFSTLEIQRTEQGDSAMYLCASSLMTLQPYGYTFGSGTRLTVV.

The chain is built from TRBV29-1 and TRBJ2-7; no firm D call. Germline V gives CDR1 SQVTM, CDR2 ANQGSEA. The V end lost 5 bases, the J end lost 2 bases, and 13 bases lay between the germline ends. The CDR3 spans 13 residues. The CDR3 DNA is TGCAGCGTTCTCAGTATTCAAACCTACGAGCAGTACTTC. The encoded protein is CSVLSIQTYEQYF.

The chain uses TRBV27 and TRBJ2-2; unclear D gene. The CDR3 extends over 14 amino acids. CDR1 and CDR2 (germline): MNHEY, SMNVEV (reference sequence). V lost 2 bases and J 4 bases, leaving 8 bases between the germline ends. As DNA, the CDR3 is TGTGCCAGCAGTTTACTCCTGGGCACCGGGGAGCTGTTTTTT. It is translated as CASSLLLGTGELFF.

This clonotype has at least ten counts. The chain carries TRBV20-1 and TRBJ2-7; 10 bases map to TRBD1. CDR3 length: 16 residues. Germline CDR1 and CDR2: DFQATT and SNEGSKA (reference sequence). The V and J ends lost 3 bases and 3 bases, in that order; junction bases with no gene match: 11. In nucleotides, the CDR3 is TGCAGTGCTAGGGACGGGAAAGACAGGGGGCTCTACGAGCAGTACTTC. Protein: CSARDGKDRGLYEQYF.